The 14 T cell receptor beta chains reported below all come from one sample, sequenced in a study of T cells in Graves' hyperthyroidism and ophthalmopathy. Amplified TCR beta CDR3 regions came from RNA transcripts. When the TCR CDR3 underwent first-round RT-PCR, the HTBI primer set was used. TCRdb used MiXCR to reprocess the multiplex PCR reads, holding one entry per CDR3 protein. Of over 500,000 distinct CDR3 sequences detected, more than 15% appear once; the ten largest clones hold approximately 15%. The sample was blood. These receptors were obtained from a young woman with Graves' ophthalmopathy.

This sequence joins TRBV5-1 and TRBJ2-3; perhaps TRBD1 as D (6 bases). This CDR3 spans 16 amino acids. Germline V gives CDR1 SGHRS, CDR2 YFSETQ. V lost 0 bases, J lost 0 bases, and 11 bases lay in between. The CDR3, as DNA: TGCGCCAGCAGCTTGGTGGGGGCGGCTAGCACAGATACGCAGTATTTT. Its translation is CASSLVGAASTDTQYF.

The rearrangement links TRBV6-1 to TRBJ1-6; D not resolved. V was cut by 3 bases and J by 7 bases, with 7 bases left in between. The CDR3 extends over 13 amino acids. CDR1 is MNHNS and CDR2 is SASEGT in the germline V gene. CDR3 nucleotide sequence: TGTGCCAGCAGTGATGGAAACAATTCACCCCTCCACTTT. This codes for CASSDGNNSPLHF.

Turning to this clonotype: One end of the junction varies from germline; a read error may be responsible. This sequence joins TRBV7-9 and TRBJ2-5; maybe TRBD2 (8 bases). The length of the CDR3 is 13 residues. From germline, CDR1 is SEHNR and CDR2 FQNEAQ (reference sequence). CDR3 nucleotides: TGTGCCAGCAGCCAGGGGGACCAGCGGGAGCTACACTTC. This encodes CASSQGDQRELHF.

This clonotype was seen a handful of times. The chain is built from TRBV5-6 and TRBJ2-7, with no clear D. This CDR3 has 13 amino acids. Trimming shortened V by 4 bases and J by 2 bases, and 10 bases separated the two germline ends. Germline V gives CDR1 SGHDT, CDR2 YYEEEE. CDR3 protein: CASSPGSTYEQYF. CDR3 in DNA: TGTGCCAGCAGCCCCGGGTCGACCTACGAGCAGTACTTC.

The rearrangement links TRBV9 to TRBJ2-2, with 13 bases aligning to TRBD2. CDR1 is SGDLS, CDR2 YYNGEE, per germline. The ends lost 3 bases at V and 7 bases at J; junction bases unmatched: 9. The CDR3 runs to 17 residues. For the CDR3, the DNA is TGTGCCAGCAGCGGCGGACTAGCGGGAGTTTCTGTCGGGGAGCTGTTTTTT. Protein product: CASSGGLAGVSVGELFF.

This clonotype was detected many times. The genes are TRBV20-1 and TRBJ2-7; TRBD2 aligns across 7 bases. The V gene end was trimmed by 7 bases and the J gene end by 7 bases; junction bases not matched to a gene: 7. This CDR3 is built from 11 residues. Per germline, CDR1 DFQATT and CDR2 SNEGSKA (reference sequence). The chain's CDR3 is CSVGQGGEQYF. CDR3 DNA sequence: TGCAGTGTCGGGCAGGGAGGGGAGCAGTACTTC.

This clonotype was seen at least ten times. The V and J genes are TRBV7-3 and TRBJ2-3; tentative D call: TRBD2 (6 bases). V was shortened by 6 bases and J by 6 bases, with 19 bases between the two germline ends. Germline V CDR1 and CDR2: SGHTA, FQGTGA. There are 15 residues in the CDR3. The CDR3 DNA reads TGTGCCAGCAGTCTTAGCGGAGGGCCCCCCGATACGCAGTATTTT. Amino acid sequence: CASSLSGGPPDTQYF.

This clonotype was counted a few times. The genes are TRBV3-1 and TRBJ2-2, with 7 bases matching TRBD1. V dropped 1 base and J dropped 4; count of bases not matched to a gene: 6. The length of the CDR3 is 16 residues. CDR1 and CDR2 (germline): LGHDT, YNNKEL (reference sequence). DNA for the CDR3: TGTGCCAGCAGCCAAGTAGGGGGCGTTGGCACCGGGGAGCTGTTTTTT. Translation: CASSQVGGVGTGELFF.

This clonotype was observed at least ten times. One end of the junction does not line up with germline, which may come from a read error. The genes are TRBV11-2 and TRBJ1-2; D unresolved. This CDR3 is built from 14 residues. From germline, CDR1 is SGHAT and CDR2 FQNNGV. The CDR3 coding sequence is TGTGCCAGCAGCCCCGGAGATTCGGCCTATCGCTACACCTTC. This sequence encodes CASSPGDSAYRYTF. The whole variable domain, remainder taken from reference TRBV11-2 and TRBJ1-2, is EAGVAQSPRYKIIEKRQSVAFWCNPISGHATLYWYQQILGQGPKLLIQFQNNGVVDDSQLPKDRFSAERLKGVDSTLKIQPAKLEDSAVYLCASSPGDSAYRYTFGSGTRLTVV.

This clonotype was recorded many times. A junction end diverges from the germline sequence, so it may reflect a read error. This chain joins TRBV5-1 and TRBJ1-1; TRBD1 matches 9 bases. The CDR3 runs 14 residues. Germline CDR1 SGHRS, CDR2 YFSETQ. The CDR3 spells CASSLGQGGTEAFF. In DNA form, the CDR3 reads TGTGCCAGCAGCTTGGGACAGGGAGGCACTGAAGCTTTCTTT.

This clonotype was detected ten times or more. This sequence joins TRBV28 and TRBJ2-7; a weak D match, TRBD1 (5 bases). Trimming cost V 6 bases and J 0 bases, with 9 bases left between them. There are 13 residues in the CDR3. The germline CDR1 and CDR2 sequences are MDHEN and SYDVKM. This CDR3 is CASSKTVSYEQYF. In DNA, the CDR3 is TGTGCCAGCAGCAAGACAGTCTCCTACGAGCAGTACTTC.

This clonotype was seen many times. The genes are TRBV2 and TRBJ1-5; D is uncertain. Germline assignment: CDR1 SNHLY and CDR2 FYNNEI. There are 14 residues in the CDR3. V was trimmed by 3 bases and J by 4 bases, leaving 10 bases between them. The CDR3 coding sequence is TGTGCCAGCAGTGAGCACAGTGGGAATCAGCCCCAGCATTTT. Its protein is CASSEHSGNQPQHF.

This clonotype occurred a few times. V usage is TRBV7-2 and J usage is TRBJ1-3; tentative D call: TRBD1 (6 bases). V was cut by 1 base and J by 9 bases, with 13 bases left in between. The CDR3 totals 14 residues. CDR1 is SGHTA and CDR2 is FQGNSA in the germline V gene. This chain's CDR3 is CASSLGQAFPTIYF. The CDR3 region has the DNA TGTGCCAGCAGCTTAGGACAGGCCTTTCCCACCATATATTTT.

This clonotype has more than one count but fewer than ten. The CDR3 DNA sequence: TGCGCCAGCAGCCAAGTTTTAGACTCTAACTATGGCTACACCTTC. Translated, it gives CASSQVLDSNYGYTF. This chain connects TRBV4-1 to TRBJ1-2; D is ambiguous. V lost 1 base, J lost 0 bases, and 9 bases lay in between. The CDR3 consists of 15 residues. Germline CDR1 and CDR2: MGHRA and YSYEKL.